This T cell receptor (beta chain) comes out of a study of blood T cell repertoires in COVID-19. At the level of the study: COVID-19 samples, acute and convalescent, were from the United States, Italy and Spain. The cDNA or gDNA used as material had been derived from T cells, B-cell-depleted T cells, or PBMCs.

J lost 3 bases, V lost 0 bases, and 2 bases had no gene match. The CDR3 totals 16 residues. Germline assignment: CDR1 SGHNT and CDR2 YYREEE (reference sequence). Data came from immunoSEQ multiplex PCR; TCRdb stores just in-frame clones and leaves some out. Among tens of thousands of clones, roughly 84% were seen once, and the ten largest hold 3% to 4%. The receptor was isolated from a man in his fifties or sixties with acute or convalescent COVID-19. Sequenced sample: peripheral blood. The rearrangement links TRBV5-4 to TRBJ1-4; the match to TRBD1 covers 10 bases. CDR3 sequence reads: CASSLGQGASNEKLFF. DNA for the CDR3: TGTGCCAGCAGCTTGGGACAGGGGGCGTCTAATGAAAAACTGTTTTTT.